This TCR beta chain came from a study of CD8 T cells in ankylosing spondylitis. This clonotype was seen ten or more times. What it binds is not known. Whole-study findings and limits: A TCR beta motif of roughly 8 highly homologous variants seemed to mark ankylosing spondylitis blood. Clones linked to disease were reported to show significant enrichment in matched ankylosing spondylitis synovial fluid. Disease-linked clones were CD8+ and relatively rare in peripheral blood. Earlier authors reported some of these motif variants in reactive arthritis synovial fluid and blood.

As the method for making TCR beta libraries, quantitative 5'-RACE with molecular barcodes was used. TCRdb reprocessed the 5' RACE reads via MiXCR and lists one record per CDR3 protein. The sample carries more than 500,000 distinct CDR3 sequences, 5.3% recorded once. Between the trimmed V and J ends, which lost 4 bases and 4 bases, there was a span of 9 bases. Germline CDR1 reads KGHDR; CDR2 reads SFDVKD. This CDR3 comprises 14 residues. The receptor comes from a male donor with ankylosing spondylitis. The sequenced material came from blood, either unsorted or a sorted T cell fraction (not recorded which). The rearrangement uses TRBV24-1 and TRBJ2-2; D unresolved. Written as DNA, the CDR3 is TGTGCCACCAGTGAGACTTATCCCACCGGGGAGCTGTTTTTT. This translates into CATSETYPTGELFF.